This entry lists 19 T cell receptor beta chains sequenced from one sample in a study of OX40 agonist ivuxolimab in advanced cancers. Assay: immunoSEQ multiplex PCR; the TCRdb copy retains only in-frame clones and omits some. The top ten clones hold about 4.6% of a sample with 90,000 to 95,000 clones, around 87% of them seen once. Here the sequenced sample was CD4+ or CD8+ T cells sorted from blood, taken in a trial of the OX40 agonist ivuxolimab. These receptors were taken from an adult with an advanced solid tumor such as melanoma, head and neck, liver or kidney cancer.

This chain links TRBV30 with TRBJ2-3, with 7 positions matching TRBD2. This CDR3 spans 13 amino acids. Per the germline V gene, CDR1 is GTSNPN and CDR2 is SVGIG (reference sequence). The V and J ends lost 4 bases and 5 bases, in that order; junction bases with no gene match: 6. The CDR3 protein is CAWNGLVVDTQYF. DNA for the CDR3: TGTGCCTGGAACGGACTAGTAGTAGATACGCAGTATTTT. The variable domain in full, with the rest retrieved from reference TRBV30 and TRBJ2-3, is SQTIHQWPATLVQPVGSPLSLECTVEGTSNPNLYWYRQAAGRGLQLLFYSVGIGQISSEVPQNLSASRPQDRQFILSSKKLLLSDSGFYLCAWNGLVVDTQYFGPGTRLTVL.

About this clone: The sample has other DNA sequences that encode this CDR3 too. The chain couples TRBV6-5 to TRBJ1-1, with 7 bases identical to TRBD1. Germline CDR1 MNHEY, CDR2 SVGAGI. V shed 0 bases, J shed 1 base, and the junction held 2 bases outside the gene matches. The CDR3 contains 15 residues. CDR3 amino acids: CASSYSGTANTEAFF. CDR3 nucleotide sequence: TGTGCCAGCAGTTACTCAGGGACAGCGAACACTGAAGCTTTCTTT.

V gene TRBV28 combines with J gene TRBJ2-3; the D is unclear. Trimming took off 8 bases at V and 2 bases at J, with 8 bases between the two ends. The germline V gene has CDR1 MDHEN and CDR2 SYDVKM. There are 12 residues in the CDR3. The CDR3 protein is CASGSPTDTQYF. CDR3 bases: TGTGCCAGCGGGTCGCCCACAGATACGCAGTATTTT.

The chain has TRBV4-1 and TRBJ2-3; 9 bases map to TRBD2. This CDR3 spans 16 amino acids. Germline V gives CDR1 MGHRA, CDR2 YSYEKL. V dropped 6 bases and J dropped 4; count of bases not matched to a gene: 11. CDR3 residues: CASSLVAGEAADTQYF. Here the CDR3 DNA reads TGCGCCAGCAGTCTCGTAGCGGGAGAGGCGGCAGATACGCAGTATTTT.

This sequence joins TRBV19 and TRBJ2-6, with TRBD1 as a possible D gene (6 bases). Germline V gene lookup returns CDR1 LNHDA and CDR2 SQIVND (reference sequence). With 5 bases removed from V and 4 bases from J, the gap between germline ends came to 15 bases. This CDR3 is built from 16 residues. CDR3 sequence reads: CASSASRTVGANVLTF. The CDR3 nucleotides are TGTGCCAGTAGTGCTTCTCGGACAGTAGGGGCCAACGTCCTGACTTTC. Full variable domain (missing parts from reference TRBV19 and TRBJ2-6): DGGITQSPKYLFRKEGQNVTLSCEQNLNHDAMYWYRQDPGQGLRLIYYSQIVNDFQKGDIAEGYSVSREKKESFPLTVTSAQKNPTAFYLCASSASRTVGANVLTFGAGSRLTVL.

This CDR3 reads CASSKERRADWINNEQFF. The DNA of the CDR3 is TGTGCCAGTAGCAAAGAGCGACGGGCTGACTGGATAAACAATGAGCAGTTCTTC. J is TRBJ2-1 and V is TRBV19, with no clear D. Germline CDR1 reads LNHDA; CDR2 reads SQIVND (reference sequence). This CDR3 has 18 amino acids. V gave up 6 bases and J gave up 5 bases, with 26 bases separating them.

V usage is TRBV28 and J usage is TRBJ1-1; 8 bases fit TRBD1. CDR1 MDHEN and CDR2 SYDVKM come from the germline V gene. This CDR3 spans 14 amino acids. J was trimmed by 5 bases and V by 5 bases; bases with no gene match: 7. The CDR3 region has the DNA TGTGCCAGCAGTCAACCCAGGGGGCGTACTGAAGCTTTCTTT. Its protein product is CASSQPRGRTEAFF.

In this sample, this clone turned up once. J is TRBJ2-1 and V is TRBV5-1, with D perhaps assigned TRBD1 or TRBD2 (5 bases each). Trimming shortened V by 4 bases and J by 0 bases, and 11 bases separated the two germline ends. Looked up from germline, CDR1 is SGHRS and CDR2 is YFSETQ. This CDR3 spans 15 amino acids. For the CDR3, the DNA is TGCGCCAGCAGCCGGGACCGCAGCTCCTACAATGAGCAGTTCTTC. The encoded protein is CASSRDRSSYNEQFF.

The J gene is TRBJ2-7, the V gene TRBV7-6; the match to TRBD2 covers 11 bases. The germline CDR1 and CDR2 sequences are SGHVS and FNYEAQ. V trimming: 4 bases; J trimming: 4 bases; junction bases outside the gene matches: 6. This CDR3 region has 15 residues. Here the CDR3 DNA reads TGTGCCAGCAGCTCGGGACTAGCGGAAGCATACGAGCAGTACTTC. It codes for CASSSGLAEAYEQYF.

About this clone: Different DNA sequences within this sample yield the same CDR3. CDR3 bases: TGTGCCAGCAGCTTAGGGGGTCGGGGTGGCTACACCTTC. It yields the protein CASSLGGRGGYTF. The rearrangement uses TRBV7-2 and TRBJ1-2; D is undetermined. V was clipped by 1 base and J by 7 bases, with 10 bases between them. The CDR3 contains 13 residues. CDR1 and CDR2 (germline): SGHTA, FQGNSA.

The J gene is TRBJ1-1, the V gene TRBV5-1; D ambiguous. Trimming shortened V by 0 bases and J by 0 bases, and 6 bases separated the two germline ends. Germline V gene data show CDR1 as SGHRS and CDR2 as YFSETQ. The CDR3 is made up of 14 amino acids. CDR3 in amino acids: CASSLDRLNTEAFF. DNA of the CDR3: TGCGCCAGCAGCTTGGACAGATTGAACACTGAAGCTTTCTTT.

V and J are TRBV28 and TRBJ1-3, with 9 bases matching TRBD1. The CDR3 is 16 amino acids. Germline trimming cut 0 bases from V and 3 bases from J; bases unmatched to any gene: 3. Germline V lookup: CDR1 MDHEN, CDR2 SYDVKM. The CDR3 coding sequence is TGTGCCAGCAGTTTATGGGAGGACAGGGGTGGAAACACCATATATTTT. Translating it yields CASSLWEDRGGNTIYF.

The chain has TRBV9 and TRBJ1-6; 7 bases are shared with TRBD1. Trimming removed 0 bases from V and 7 bases from J; junction bases left unmatched: 4. This CDR3 contains 15 residues. CDR1 is SGDLS, CDR2 YYNGEE, per germline. CDR3 DNA sequence: TGTGCCAGCAGCGTAGGTCAGGGGGGGAATTCACCCCTCCACTTT. This translates into CASSVGQGGNSPLHF. Using reference TRBV9 and TRBJ1-6 for the parts outside the CDR3, the full variable domain is DSGVTQTPKHLITATGQRVTLRCSPRSGDLSVYWYQQSLDQGLQFLIQYYNGEERAKGNILERFSAQQFPDLHSELNLSSLELGDSALYFCASSVGQGGNSPLHFGNGTRLTVT.

This sequence joins TRBV7-9 and TRBJ1-4; D gene unclear. The germline V gene has CDR1 SEHNR and CDR2 FQNEAQ (reference sequence). Deletions cut 4 bases from V and 4 bases from J, with 10 bases between. CDR3 length: 14 amino acids. The CDR3, as DNA: TGTGCCAGCAGCTCCGGGGATATTAATGAAAAACTGTTTTTT. Translating gives CASSSGDINEKLFF.

This clone was seen a single time. The chain uses TRBV11-3 and TRBJ2-5; TRBD2 might be the D (6 bases). Germline V gene data show CDR1 as SGHNT and CDR2 as YENEEA. The CDR3 is made up of 14 amino acids. Trimming left V 3 bases short and J 1 base short, with 9 bases between. CDR3 nucleotides: TGTGCCAGCAGCTTGGGAGGTGTCCAAGAGACCCAGTACTTC. It specifies CASSLGGVQETQYF.

The V call is TRBV10-1, the J call TRBJ2-1; 12 nucleotides agree with TRBD1. Per germline, CDR1 WNHNN and CDR2 SYGVQD (reference sequence). The CDR3 runs 14 residues. V lost 4 bases and J lost 7; bases outside the gene matches: 2. CDR3 sequence: CASSAGQGANEQFF. The CDR3 coding sequence is TGCGCCAGCAGTGCGGGACAGGGGGCAAATGAGCAGTTCTTC.

This clone turned up a few times. The chain has TRBV7-8 and TRBJ2-7; D ambiguous. Trimming took off 4 bases at V and 4 bases at J, with 17 bases between the two ends. The CDR3 is 15 residues long. Germline lookup yields CDR1 SGHVS and CDR2 FQNEAQ. The DNA of the CDR3 is TGTGCCAGCAGCTCCCCCGACCGGCACGTGTACGAGCAGTACTTC. This encodes CASSSPDRHVYEQYF.

The J gene is TRBJ2-1, the V gene TRBV27, with 16 bases identical to TRBD2. Germline CDR1 and CDR2: MNHEY and SMNVEV (reference sequence). The CDR3 runs 19 residues. J was trimmed by 1 base and V by 0 bases; bases with no gene match: 3. The CDR3: CASSLSGLAGGQSYNEQFF. CDR3 DNA sequence: TGTGCCAGCAGTTTATCGGGACTAGCGGGAGGGCAATCCTACAATGAGCAGTTCTTC.

This clone was counted only a few times. J is TRBJ2-3 and V is TRBV11-2; the D gene is possibly TRBD2 (5 bases). V lost 3 bases to trimming and J lost 0 bases, with 7 bases between them. The CDR3 contains 14 residues. Looked up from germline, CDR1 is SGHAT and CDR2 is FQNNGV. CDR3 loop: CASSFGISTDTQYF. As DNA, the CDR3 is TGTGCCAGCAGCTTCGGGATCAGCACAGATACGCAGTATTTT.